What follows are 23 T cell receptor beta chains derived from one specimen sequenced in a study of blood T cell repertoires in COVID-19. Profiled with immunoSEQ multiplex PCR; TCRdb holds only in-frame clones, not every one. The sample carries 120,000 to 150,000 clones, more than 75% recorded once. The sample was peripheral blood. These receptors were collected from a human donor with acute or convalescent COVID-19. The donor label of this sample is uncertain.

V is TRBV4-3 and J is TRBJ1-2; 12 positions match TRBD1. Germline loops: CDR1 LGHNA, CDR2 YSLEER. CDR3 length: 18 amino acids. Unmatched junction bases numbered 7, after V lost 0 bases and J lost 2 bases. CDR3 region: CASSQEVGTGGANYGYTF. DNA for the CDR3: TGCGCCAGCAGCCAAGAGGTAGGGACAGGGGGCGCGAACTATGGCTACACCTTC.

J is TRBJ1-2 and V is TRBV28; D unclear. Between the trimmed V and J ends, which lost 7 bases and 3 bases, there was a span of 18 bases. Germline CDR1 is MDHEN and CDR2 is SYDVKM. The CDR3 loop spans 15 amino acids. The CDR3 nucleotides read TGTGCCAGCACCGCCCCCAACTGGTACGACTATGGCTACACCTTC. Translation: CASTAPNWYDYGYTF.

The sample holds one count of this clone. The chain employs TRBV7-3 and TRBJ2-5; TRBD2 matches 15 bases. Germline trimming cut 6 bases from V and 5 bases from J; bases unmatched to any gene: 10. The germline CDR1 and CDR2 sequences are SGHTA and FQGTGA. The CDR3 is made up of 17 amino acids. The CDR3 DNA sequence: TGTGCCAGCAGTCAAGGGACTAGCGGGGGGTCAGGGGAGACCCAGTACTTC. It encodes CASSQGTSGGSGETQYF.

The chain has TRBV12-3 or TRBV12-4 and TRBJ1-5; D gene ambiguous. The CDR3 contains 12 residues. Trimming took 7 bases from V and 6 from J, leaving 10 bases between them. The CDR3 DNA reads TGTGCCAGCACCCTGGCCAGTCAGCCCCAGCATTTT. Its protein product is CASTLASQPQHF.

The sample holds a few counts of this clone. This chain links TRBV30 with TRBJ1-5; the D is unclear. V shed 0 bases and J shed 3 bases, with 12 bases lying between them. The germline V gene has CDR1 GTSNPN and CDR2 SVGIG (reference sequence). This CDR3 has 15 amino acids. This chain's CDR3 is CAWSVHAGNNQPQHF. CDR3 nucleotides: TGTGCCTGGAGTGTACATGCCGGGAACAATCAGCCCCAGCATTTT. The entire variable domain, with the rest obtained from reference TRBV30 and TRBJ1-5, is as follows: SQTIHQWPATLVQPVGSPLSLECTVEGTSNPNLYWYRQAAGRGLQLLFYSVGIGQISSEVPQNLSASRPQDRQFILSSKKLLLSDSGFYLCAWSVHAGNNQPQHFGDGTRLSIL.

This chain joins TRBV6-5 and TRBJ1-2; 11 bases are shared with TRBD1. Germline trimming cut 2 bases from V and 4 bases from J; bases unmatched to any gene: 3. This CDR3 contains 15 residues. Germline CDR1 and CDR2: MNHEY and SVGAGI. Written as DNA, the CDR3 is TGTGCCAGCAGTTACCGGGACAGGGGGTCCTATGGCTACACCTTC. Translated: CASSYRDRGSYGYTF.

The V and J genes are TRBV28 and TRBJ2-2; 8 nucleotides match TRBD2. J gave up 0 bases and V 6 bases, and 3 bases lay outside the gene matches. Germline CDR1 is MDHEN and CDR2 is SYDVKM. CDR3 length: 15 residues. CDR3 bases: TGTGCCAGCAGCGGGGGGGCTGCGAACACCGGGGAGCTGTTTTTT. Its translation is CASSGGAANTGELFF.

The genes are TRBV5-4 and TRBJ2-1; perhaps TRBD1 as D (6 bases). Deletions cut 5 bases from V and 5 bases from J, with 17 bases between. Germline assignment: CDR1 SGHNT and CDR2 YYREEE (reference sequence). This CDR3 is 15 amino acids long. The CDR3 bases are TGTGCCAGCAGACCTACAGGGCTCCGGGACAATGAGCAGTTCTTC. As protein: CASRPTGLRDNEQFF.

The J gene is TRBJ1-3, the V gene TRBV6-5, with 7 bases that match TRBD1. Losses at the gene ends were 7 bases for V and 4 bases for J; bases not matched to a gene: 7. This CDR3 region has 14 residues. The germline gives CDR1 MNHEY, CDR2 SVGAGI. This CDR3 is CASTDRAEGNTIYF. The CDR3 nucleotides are TGTGCCAGCACCGACAGGGCCGAAGGAAACACCATATATTTT.

The CDR3 reads CASSFGPGLNTEAFF. For the CDR3, the DNA is TGTGCCAGCAGTTTTGGGCCAGGCTTGAACACTGAAGCTTTCTTT. V gene TRBV27 combines with J gene TRBJ1-1; the D is unclear. CDR3 length: 15 amino acids. Germline CDR1 is MNHEY and CDR2 is SMNVEV (reference sequence). V was shortened by 3 bases and J by 0 bases, with 11 bases between the two germline ends.

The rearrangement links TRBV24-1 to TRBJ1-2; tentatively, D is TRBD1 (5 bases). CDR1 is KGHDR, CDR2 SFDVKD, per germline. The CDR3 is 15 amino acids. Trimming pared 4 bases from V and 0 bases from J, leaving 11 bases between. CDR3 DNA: TGTGCCACCAGTGACCCCAGGGCCGCTAACTATGGCTACACCTTC. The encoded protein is CATSDPRAANYGYTF.

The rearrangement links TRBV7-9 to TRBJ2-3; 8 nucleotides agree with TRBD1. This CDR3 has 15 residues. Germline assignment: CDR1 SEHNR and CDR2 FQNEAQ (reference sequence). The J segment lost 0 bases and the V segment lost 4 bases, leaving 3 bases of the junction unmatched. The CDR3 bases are TGTGCCAGCAGCTACGGACAGGGAAGCACAGATACGCAGTATTTT. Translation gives CASSYGQGSTDTQYF.

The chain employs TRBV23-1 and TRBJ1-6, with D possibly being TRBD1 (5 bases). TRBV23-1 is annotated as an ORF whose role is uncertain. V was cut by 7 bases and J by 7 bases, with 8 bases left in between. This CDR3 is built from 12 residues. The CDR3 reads CASTTVNSPLHF. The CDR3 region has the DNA TGCGCCAGCACGACAGTCAATTCACCCCTCCACTTT.

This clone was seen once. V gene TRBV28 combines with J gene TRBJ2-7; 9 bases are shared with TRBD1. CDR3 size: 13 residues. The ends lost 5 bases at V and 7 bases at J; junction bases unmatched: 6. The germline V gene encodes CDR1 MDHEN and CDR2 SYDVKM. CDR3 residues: CASSRDRAGEQYF. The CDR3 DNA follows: TGTGCCAGCAGTCGGGACAGGGCGGGGGAGCAGTACTTC.

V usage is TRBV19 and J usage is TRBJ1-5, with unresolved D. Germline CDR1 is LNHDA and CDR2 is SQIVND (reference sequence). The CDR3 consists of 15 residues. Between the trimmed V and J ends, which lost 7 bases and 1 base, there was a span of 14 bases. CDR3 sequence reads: CASTWTGSSNQPQHF. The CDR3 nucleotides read TGTGCCAGTACCTGGACGGGATCCAGCAATCAGCCCCAGCATTTT.

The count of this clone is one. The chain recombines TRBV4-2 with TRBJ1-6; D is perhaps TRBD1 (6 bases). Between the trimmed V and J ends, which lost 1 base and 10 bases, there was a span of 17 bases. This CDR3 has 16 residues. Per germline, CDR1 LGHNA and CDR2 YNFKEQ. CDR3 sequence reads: CASSQVLGQGESPLHF. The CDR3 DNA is TGTGCCAGCAGCCAAGTTCTGGGACAAGGAGAATCACCCCTCCACTTT.

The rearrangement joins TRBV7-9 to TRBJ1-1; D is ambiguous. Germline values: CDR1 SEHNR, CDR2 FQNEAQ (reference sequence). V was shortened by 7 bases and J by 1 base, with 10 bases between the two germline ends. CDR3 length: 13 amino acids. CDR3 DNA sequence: TGTGCCAGCAAAGCGGTGTCGAACACTGAAGCTTTCTTT. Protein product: CASKAVSNTEAFF. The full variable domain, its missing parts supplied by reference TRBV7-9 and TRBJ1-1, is DTGVSQNPRHKITKRGQNVTFRCDPISEHNRLYWYRQTLGQGPEFLTYFQNEAQLEKSRLLSDRFSAERPKGSFSTLEIQRTEQGDSAMYLCASKAVSNTEAFFGQGTRLTVV.

CDR3 in DNA: TGTGCCAGCAGCGTGTTCGGCGGGAACAATGAGCAGTTCTTC. It is translated as CASSVFGGNNEQFF. The V call is TRBV9, the J call TRBJ2-1; weak D call: TRBD2 (6 bases). Germline V gene lookup returns CDR1 SGDLS and CDR2 YYNGEE. Trimming left V 2 bases short and J 5 bases short, with 11 bases between. The CDR3 loop spans 14 amino acids.

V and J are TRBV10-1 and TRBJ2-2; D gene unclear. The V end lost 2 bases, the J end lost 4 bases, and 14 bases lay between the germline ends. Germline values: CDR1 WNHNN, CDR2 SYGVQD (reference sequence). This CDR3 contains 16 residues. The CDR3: CASSERSLPTTGELFF. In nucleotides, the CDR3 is TGCGCCAGCAGTGAGCGGAGTCTACCGACCACCGGGGAGCTGTTTTTT.

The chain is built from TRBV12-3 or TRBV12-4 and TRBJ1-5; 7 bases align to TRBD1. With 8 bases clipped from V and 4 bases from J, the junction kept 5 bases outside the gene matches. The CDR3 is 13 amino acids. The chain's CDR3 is CASGTGENQPQHF. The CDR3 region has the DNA TGTGCCAGCGGAACAGGGGAGAATCAGCCCCAGCATTTT.

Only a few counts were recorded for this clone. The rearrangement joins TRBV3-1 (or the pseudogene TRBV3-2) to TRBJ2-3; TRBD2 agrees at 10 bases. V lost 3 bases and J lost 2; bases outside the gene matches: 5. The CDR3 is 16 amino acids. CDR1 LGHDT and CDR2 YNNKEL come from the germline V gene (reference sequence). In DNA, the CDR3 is TGTGCCAGCAGCCAGCCAGGACTAGCGGCCACAGATACGCAGTATTTT. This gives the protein CASSQPGLAATDTQYF.

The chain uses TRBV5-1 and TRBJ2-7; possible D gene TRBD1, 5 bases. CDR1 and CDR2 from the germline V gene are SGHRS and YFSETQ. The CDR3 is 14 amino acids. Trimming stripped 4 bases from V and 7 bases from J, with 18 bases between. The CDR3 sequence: CASSQGHGGGEQYF. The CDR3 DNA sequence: TGCGCCAGCAGCCAAGGACATGGTGGTGGGGAGCAGTACTTC.

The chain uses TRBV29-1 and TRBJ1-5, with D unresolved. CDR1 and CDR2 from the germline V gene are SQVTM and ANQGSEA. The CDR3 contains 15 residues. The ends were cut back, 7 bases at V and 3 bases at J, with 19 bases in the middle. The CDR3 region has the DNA TGCAGCGGCGGTTGTGGTGCACGAATCAATCAGCCCCAGCATTTT. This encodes CSGGCGARINQPQHF.